This T cell receptor (beta chain) comes out of a study of cytomegalovirus exposure and HLA in healthy donors. In the study overall: Genotyping of some 390 donors showed that 65% to 90% belonged to the Caucasian-associated ancestry cluster.

PCR primers comprised 60 Vbeta and 13 Jbeta primers. Using immunoSEQ multiplex PCR, the repertoire was profiled, and TCRdb retains in-frame clones only, with some absent. This sample contains around 74,000 clones. CDR3 length equals 16 residues. Germline lookup yields CDR1 SGHRS and CDR2 YFSETQ. Between the trimmed V and J ends, which lost 5 bases and 2 bases, there was a span of 20 bases. A word on this clone: Antigen: not known.

Overall study results and limits: Cytomegalovirus association was listed for around 180 TCR beta chains. It emerged from a later analysis that several of the most significant clusters appeared to be linked to common viral pathogens.

The sample taken for sequencing was PBMCs. The source of this sequence is a man aged 50 or older in good health and CMV-seropositive. This chain uses TRBV5-1 with TRBJ2-7, with D possibly being TRBD2 (7 bases). The CDR3 here is CASRGGQGEATYEQYF. In nucleotides, the CDR3 is TGCGCCAGCAGGGGGGGGCAGGGAGAGGCAACCTACGAGCAGTACTTC.